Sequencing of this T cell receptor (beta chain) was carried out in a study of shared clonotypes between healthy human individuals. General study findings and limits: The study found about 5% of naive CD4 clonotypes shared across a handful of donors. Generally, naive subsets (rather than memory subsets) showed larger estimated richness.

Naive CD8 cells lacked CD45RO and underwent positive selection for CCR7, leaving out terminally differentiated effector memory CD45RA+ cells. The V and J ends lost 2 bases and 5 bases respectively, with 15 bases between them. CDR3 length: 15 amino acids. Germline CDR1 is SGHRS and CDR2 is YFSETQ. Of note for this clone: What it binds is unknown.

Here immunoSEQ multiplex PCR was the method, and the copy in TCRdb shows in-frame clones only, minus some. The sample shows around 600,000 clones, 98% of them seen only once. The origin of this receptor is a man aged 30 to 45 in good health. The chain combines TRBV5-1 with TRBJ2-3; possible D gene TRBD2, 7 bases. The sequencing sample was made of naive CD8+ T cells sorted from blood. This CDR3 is CASSLNGGAQDTQYF. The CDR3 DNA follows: TGCGCCAGCAGCTTAAATGGGGGGGCGCAAGATACGCAGTATTTT.